This T cell receptor beta chain came from a study of CD8 T cells in Susac syndrome. Random-hexamer reverse transcription was applied to roughly 0.5 to 1 ug RNA. TCRdb re-called the immunoSEQ multiplex PCR reads with MiXCR, one entry per CDR3 protein. Among 190,000 or so distinct CDR3 sequences listed, approximately 95% were seen once. This CDR3 region has 16 residues. V was trimmed by 3 bases and J by 2 bases, leaving 14 bases between them. CDR1 is KGHSH and CDR2 is LQKENI in the germline V gene. High-throughput TCR beta sequencing covered peripheral CD8+ and CD4+ T cells. V usage is TRBV18 and J usage is TRBJ2-4; a possible D gene is TRBD2 (7 bases). The receptor's source is a human donor with multiple sclerosis. The sample was CD4+ T cells from PBMCs. The CDR3 region is CASSPSGGLTKNIQYF. DNA of the CDR3: TGTGCCAGCTCACCCTCGGGGGGCCTAACCAAAAACATTCAGTACTTC. The full variable domain, completed using reference TRBV18 and TRBJ2-4, is NAGVMQNPRHLVRRRGQEARLRCSPMKGHSHVYWYRQLPEEGLKFMVYLQKENIIDESGMPKERFSAEFPKEGPSILRIQQVVRGDSAAYFCASSPSGGLTKNIQYFGAGTRLSVL.